This T cell receptor beta chain was sequenced in a study of cytomegalovirus exposure and HLA in healthy donors. The PCR was carried out with 60 Vbeta primers and 13 Jbeta primers. Measured with immunoSEQ multiplex PCR; TCRdb has only the in-frame clones, and not every one. The sample yields fewer than 50,000 clones, of which the top ten take up more than 8%. Deletions cut 4 bases from V and 1 base from J, with 11 bases between. Germline lookup yields CDR1 SGHRS and CDR2 YFSETQ. This CDR3 comprises 14 residues. A remark on this clone: The antigen is undetermined.

As for the donors, each was a healthy bone marrow donor. Study-wide points: Likely technical artifact: a cluster of highly shared sequence variants. In vitro data verified a few CMV-associated chains as specific for CMV antigens. Association of a missense DCLRE1C variant with TCR beta V- and J-gene trimming was reported in a later analysis.

The chain couples TRBV5-1 to TRBJ1-1; D gene ambiguous. The TCR comes from a male donor in good health and CMV-seronegative. Specimen: PBMCs. The CDR3 sequence is CASSGHIGNTEAFF. The CDR3 DNA reads as TGCGCCAGCAGCGGCCATATTGGGAACACTGAAGCTTTCTTT.